This T cell receptor beta chain was identified in a study of blood T cell repertoires in COVID-19. Study overall: Sources were T cells, B-cell-depleted T cells, or PBMCs; the material itself was cDNA or gDNA.

The Seattle patients, enrolled during active infection, were followed longitudinally. Profiled with immunoSEQ multiplex PCR; TCRdb holds only in-frame clones, not every one. The table includes 500,000 to 600,000 clones, around nine tenths detected once. The CDR3 has 14 residues. V was shortened by 6 bases and J by 6 bases, with 17 bases between the two germline ends. Germline V gene data show CDR1 as SNHLY and CDR2 as FYNNEI. The receptor's source is a woman aged 50 to 65 with COVID-19, enrolled during active disease. Sequenced input: peripheral blood. The V and J genes are TRBV2 and TRBJ1-2, with D maybe TRBD1 (6 bases). In DNA, the CDR3 is TGTGCCAGCAGCCCTATGAGGACAGCAAATGGCTACACCTTC. It specifies CASSPMRTANGYTF.